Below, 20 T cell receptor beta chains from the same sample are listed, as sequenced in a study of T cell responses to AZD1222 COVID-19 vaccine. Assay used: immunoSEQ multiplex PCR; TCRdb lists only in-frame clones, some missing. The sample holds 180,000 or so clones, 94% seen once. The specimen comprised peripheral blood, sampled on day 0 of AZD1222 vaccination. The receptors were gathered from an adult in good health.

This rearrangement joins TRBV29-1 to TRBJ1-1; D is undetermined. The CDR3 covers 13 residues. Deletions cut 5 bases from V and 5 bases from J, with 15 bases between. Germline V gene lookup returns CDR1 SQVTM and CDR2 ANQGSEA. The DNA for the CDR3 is TGCAGCGTTAGGTCGGCTGGAGGGACTGAAGCTTTCTTT. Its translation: CSVRSAGGTEAFF.

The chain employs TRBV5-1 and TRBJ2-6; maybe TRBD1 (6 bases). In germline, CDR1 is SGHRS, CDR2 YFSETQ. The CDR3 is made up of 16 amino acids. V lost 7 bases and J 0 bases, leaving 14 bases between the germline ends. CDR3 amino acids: CASHRAGSSGANVLTF. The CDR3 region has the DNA TGCGCCAGCCACAGGGCAGGGAGCTCTGGGGCCAACGTCCTGACTTTC.

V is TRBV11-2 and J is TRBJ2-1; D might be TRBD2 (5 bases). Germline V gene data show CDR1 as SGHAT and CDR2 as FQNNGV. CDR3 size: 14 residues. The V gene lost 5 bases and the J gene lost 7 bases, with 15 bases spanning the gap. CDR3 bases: TGTGCCAGCAGCCTACCCCTACTAGGGAATGAGCAGTTCTTC. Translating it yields CASSLPLLGNEQFF.

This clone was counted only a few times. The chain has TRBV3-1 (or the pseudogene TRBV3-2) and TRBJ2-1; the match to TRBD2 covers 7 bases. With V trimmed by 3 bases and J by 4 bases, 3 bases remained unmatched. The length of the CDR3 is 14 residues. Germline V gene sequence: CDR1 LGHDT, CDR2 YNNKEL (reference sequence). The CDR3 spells CASSHGLDYNEQFF. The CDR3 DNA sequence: TGTGCCAGCAGCCACGGACTAGATTACAATGAGCAGTTCTTC.

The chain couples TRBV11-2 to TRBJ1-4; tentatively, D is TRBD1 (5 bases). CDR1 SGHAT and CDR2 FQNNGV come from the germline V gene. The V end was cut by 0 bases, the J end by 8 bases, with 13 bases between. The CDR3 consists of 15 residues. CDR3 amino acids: CASSLEWGENEKLFF. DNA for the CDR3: TGTGCCAGCAGCTTAGAGTGGGGCGAGAACGAAAAACTGTTTTTT.

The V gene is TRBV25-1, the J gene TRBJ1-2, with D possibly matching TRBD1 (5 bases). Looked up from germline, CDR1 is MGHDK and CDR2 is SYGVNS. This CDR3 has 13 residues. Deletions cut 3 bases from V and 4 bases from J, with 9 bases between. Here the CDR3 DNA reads TGTGCCAGCAGTGACAACGGGGCCTATGGCTACACCTTC. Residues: CASSDNGAYGYTF.

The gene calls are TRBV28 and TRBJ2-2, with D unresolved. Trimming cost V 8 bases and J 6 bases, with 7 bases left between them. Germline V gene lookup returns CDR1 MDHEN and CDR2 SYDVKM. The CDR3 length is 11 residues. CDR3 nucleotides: TGTGCCAGCGGATGGCCCGGGGAGCTGTTTTTT. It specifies CASGWPGELFF.

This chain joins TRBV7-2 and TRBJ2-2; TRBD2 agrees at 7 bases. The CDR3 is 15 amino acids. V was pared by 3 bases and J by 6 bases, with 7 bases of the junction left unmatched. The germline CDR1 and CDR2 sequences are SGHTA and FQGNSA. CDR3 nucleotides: TGTGCCAGCAGCTTCGGGGGGATTAGGCCCGGGGAGCTGTTTTTT. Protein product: CASSFGGIRPGELFF.

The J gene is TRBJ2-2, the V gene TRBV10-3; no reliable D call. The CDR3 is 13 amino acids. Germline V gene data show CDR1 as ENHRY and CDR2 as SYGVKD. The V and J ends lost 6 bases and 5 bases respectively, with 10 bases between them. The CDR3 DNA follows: TGTGCCATCAGCGTCGGAACAACCGGGGAGCTGTTTTTT. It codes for CAISVGTTGELFF.

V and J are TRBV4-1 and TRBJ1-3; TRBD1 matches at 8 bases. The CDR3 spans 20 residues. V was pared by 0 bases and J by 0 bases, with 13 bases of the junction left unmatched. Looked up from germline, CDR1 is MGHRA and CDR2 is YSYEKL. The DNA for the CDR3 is TGCGCCAGCAGCCAAGATAGCAGGGGGCCCACGGCCCTCTCTGGAAACACCATATATTTT. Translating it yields CASSQDSRGPTALSGNTIYF.

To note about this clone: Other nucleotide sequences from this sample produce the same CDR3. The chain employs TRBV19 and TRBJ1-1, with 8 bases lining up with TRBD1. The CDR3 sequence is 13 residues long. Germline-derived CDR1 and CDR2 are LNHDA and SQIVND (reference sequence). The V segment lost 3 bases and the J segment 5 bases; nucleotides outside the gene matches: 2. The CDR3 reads CASSIDRGTEAFF. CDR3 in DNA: TGTGCCAGTAGTATCGACAGGGGAACTGAAGCTTTCTTT.

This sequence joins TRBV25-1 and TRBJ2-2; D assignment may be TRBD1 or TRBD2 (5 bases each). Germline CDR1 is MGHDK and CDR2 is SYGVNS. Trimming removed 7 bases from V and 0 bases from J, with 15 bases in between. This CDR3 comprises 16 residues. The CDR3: CASTLGWGTNTGELFF. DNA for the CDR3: TGTGCCAGCACGTTGGGGTGGGGGACGAACACCGGGGAGCTGTTTTTT. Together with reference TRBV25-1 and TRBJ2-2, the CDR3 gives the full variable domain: EADIYQTPRYLVIGTGKKITLECSQTMGHDKMYWYQQDPGMELHLIHYSYGVNSTEKGDLSSESTVSRIRTEHFPLTLESARPSHTSQYLCASTLGWGTNTGELFFGEGSRLTVL.

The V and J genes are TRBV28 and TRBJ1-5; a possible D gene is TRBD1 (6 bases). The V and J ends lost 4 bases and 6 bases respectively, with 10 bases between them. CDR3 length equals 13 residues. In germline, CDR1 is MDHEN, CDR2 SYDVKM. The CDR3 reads CASSYRAGQPQHF. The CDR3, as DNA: TGTGCCAGCAGTTACAGGGCAGGTCAGCCCCAGCATTTT. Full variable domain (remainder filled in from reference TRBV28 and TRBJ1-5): DVKVTQSSRYLVKRTGEKVFLECVQDMDHENMFWYRQDPGLGLRLIYFSYDVKMKEKGDIPEGYSVSREKKERFSLILESASTNQTSMYLCASSYRAGQPQHFGDGTRLSIL.

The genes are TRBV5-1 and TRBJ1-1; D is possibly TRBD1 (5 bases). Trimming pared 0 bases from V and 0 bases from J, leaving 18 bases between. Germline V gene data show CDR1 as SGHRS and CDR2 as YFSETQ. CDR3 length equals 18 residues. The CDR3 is CASSLGRGVRTMNTEAFF. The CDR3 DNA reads TGCGCCAGCAGCTTGGGCCGAGGAGTCAGGACAATGAACACTGAAGCTTTCTTT.

In nucleotides, the CDR3 is TGTGCCAGCTGGGGGGTTGCTGAAGCTTTCTTT. It is translated as CASWGVAEAFF. V usage is TRBV4-2 and J usage is TRBJ1-1; the D gene is possibly TRBD1 (5 bases). CDR3 length equals 11 residues. V was clipped by 8 bases and J by 6 bases, with 10 bases between them. Germline CDR1 LGHNA, CDR2 YNFKEQ.

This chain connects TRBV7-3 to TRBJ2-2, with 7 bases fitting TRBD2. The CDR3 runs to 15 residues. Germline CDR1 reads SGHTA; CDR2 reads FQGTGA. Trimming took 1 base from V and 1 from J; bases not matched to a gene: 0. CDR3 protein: CASSLIAGNTGELFF. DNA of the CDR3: TGTGCCAGCAGCTTAATAGCGGGGAACACCGGGGAGCTGTTTTTT.

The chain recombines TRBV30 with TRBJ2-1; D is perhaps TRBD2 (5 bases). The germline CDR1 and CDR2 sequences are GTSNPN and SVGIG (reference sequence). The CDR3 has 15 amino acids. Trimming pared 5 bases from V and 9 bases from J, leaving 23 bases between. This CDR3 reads CAWAQDSPSAGEQFF. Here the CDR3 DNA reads TGTGCCTGGGCCCAGGACTCTCCATCGGCGGGTGAGCAGTTCTTC.

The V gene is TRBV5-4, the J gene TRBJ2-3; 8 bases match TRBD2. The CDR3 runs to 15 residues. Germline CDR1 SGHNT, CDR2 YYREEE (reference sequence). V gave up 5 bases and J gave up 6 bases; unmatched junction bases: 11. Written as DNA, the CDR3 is TGTGCCAGCAGTGCCCGGGGGACTAGATTTGATACGCAGTATTTT. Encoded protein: CASSARGTRFDTQYF.

Here the CDR3 DNA reads TGTGCCACCAGCAGAGGGGGTTGGGCGGGAGAGAACAATGAGCAGTTCTTC. Translated, it gives CATSRGGWAGENNEQFF. The chain uses TRBV15 and TRBJ2-1, with 7 bases matching TRBD2. CDR3 size: 17 residues. V gave up 1 base and J gave up 5 bases; unmatched junction bases: 11. The germline V gene has CDR1 LNHNV and CDR2 YYDKDF (reference sequence).

CDR3 amino acids: CASSLVSQGAREQYF. The CDR3 region has the DNA TGTGCCAGCAGTTTAGTTAGTCAGGGGGCAAGGGAGCAGTACTTC. This sequence joins TRBV28 and TRBJ2-7; the match to TRBD1 covers 8 bases. Germline V gene sequence: CDR1 MDHEN, CDR2 SYDVKM. CDR3 length: 15 residues. V lost 2 bases to trimming and J lost 7 bases; unmatched junction nucleotides: 10.